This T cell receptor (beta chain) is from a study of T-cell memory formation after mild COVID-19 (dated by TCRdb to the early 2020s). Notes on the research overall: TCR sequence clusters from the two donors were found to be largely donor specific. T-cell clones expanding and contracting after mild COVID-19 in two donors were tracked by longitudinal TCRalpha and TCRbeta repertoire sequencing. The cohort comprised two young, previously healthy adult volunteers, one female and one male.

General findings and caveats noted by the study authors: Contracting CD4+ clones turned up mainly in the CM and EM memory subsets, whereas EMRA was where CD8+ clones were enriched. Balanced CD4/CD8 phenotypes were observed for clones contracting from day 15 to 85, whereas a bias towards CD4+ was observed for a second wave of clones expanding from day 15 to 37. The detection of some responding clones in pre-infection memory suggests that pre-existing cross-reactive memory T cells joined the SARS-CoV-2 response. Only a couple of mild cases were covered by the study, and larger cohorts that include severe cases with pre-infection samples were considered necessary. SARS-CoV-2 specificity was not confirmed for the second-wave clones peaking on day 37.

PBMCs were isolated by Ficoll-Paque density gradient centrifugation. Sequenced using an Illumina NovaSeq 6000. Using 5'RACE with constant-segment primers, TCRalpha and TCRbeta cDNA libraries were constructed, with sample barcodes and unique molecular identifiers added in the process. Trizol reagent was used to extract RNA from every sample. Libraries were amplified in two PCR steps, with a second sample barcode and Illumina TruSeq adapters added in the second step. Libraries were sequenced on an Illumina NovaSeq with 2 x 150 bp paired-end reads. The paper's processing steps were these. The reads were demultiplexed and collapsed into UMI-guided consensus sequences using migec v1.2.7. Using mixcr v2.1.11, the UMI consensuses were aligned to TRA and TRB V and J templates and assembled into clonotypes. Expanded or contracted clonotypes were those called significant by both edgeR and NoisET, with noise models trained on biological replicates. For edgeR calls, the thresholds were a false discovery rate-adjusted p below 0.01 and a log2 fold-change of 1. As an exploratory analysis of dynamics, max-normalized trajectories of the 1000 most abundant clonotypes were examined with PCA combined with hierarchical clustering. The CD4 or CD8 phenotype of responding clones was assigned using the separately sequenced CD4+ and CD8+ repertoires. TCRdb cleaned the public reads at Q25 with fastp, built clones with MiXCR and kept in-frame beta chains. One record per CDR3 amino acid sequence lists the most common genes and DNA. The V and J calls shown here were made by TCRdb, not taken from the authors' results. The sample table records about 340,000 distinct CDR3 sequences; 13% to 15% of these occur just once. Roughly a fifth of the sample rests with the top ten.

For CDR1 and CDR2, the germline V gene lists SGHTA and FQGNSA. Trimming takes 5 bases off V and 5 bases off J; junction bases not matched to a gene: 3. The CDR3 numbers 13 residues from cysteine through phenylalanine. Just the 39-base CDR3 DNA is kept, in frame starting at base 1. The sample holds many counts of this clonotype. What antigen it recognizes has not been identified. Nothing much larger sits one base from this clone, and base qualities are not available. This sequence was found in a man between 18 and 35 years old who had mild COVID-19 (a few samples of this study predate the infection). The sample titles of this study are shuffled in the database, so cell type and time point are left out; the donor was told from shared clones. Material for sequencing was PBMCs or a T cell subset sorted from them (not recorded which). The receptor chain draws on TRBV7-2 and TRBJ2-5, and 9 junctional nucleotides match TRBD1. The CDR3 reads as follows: CASSSGQGETQYF. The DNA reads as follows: TGTGCCAGCAGCAGCGGACAGGGGGAGACCCAGTACTTC.